The following is a TCR beta chain sequence with its context. The data were obtained in a study of OX40 agonist ivuxolimab in advanced cancers. Looking at the study overall: The study treated patients with ivuxolimab, an agonistic anti-OX40 (CD134) antibody.

The method was immunoSEQ multiplex PCR; TCRdb's version includes in-frame clones alone and lacks a portion of them. The sample holds roughly 130,000 clones, just over 90% seen once. The CDR3 runs 11 residues. V lost 6 bases to trimming and J lost 7 bases, with 7 bases between them. CDR1 ENHRY and CDR2 SYGVKD come from the germline V gene. This chain connects TRBV10-3 to TRBJ2-1, with D possibly matching TRBD1 (5 bases). This clonotype was sampled from an adult with an advanced solid tumor such as melanoma, head and neck, liver or kidney cancer. The material was CD4+ or CD8+ T cells sorted from blood, obtained in a trial of the OX40 agonist ivuxolimab. For the CDR3, the DNA is TGTGCCATCAGCAGACAGAATGAGCAGTTCTTC. This encodes CAISRQNEQFF.